A single sample is the source of the 13 T cell receptor beta chains below, sequenced in a study of neurological immune-mediated disorders (dated by TCRdb to about 2019). What this sample's time point label stands for: longitudinal time-point 3. The library relied on 5' RACE. Sequencing used an Illumina HiSeq 2500. Using fastp trimming at Q25 and MiXCR clonotype assembly, TCRdb reanalyzed the public sequencing data and kept in-frame beta chains. Each CDR3 protein appears once, grouped with its most common genes and DNA. The sample data list more than 50,000 distinct CDR3 sequences, and approximately 8.4% of these were observed just once. The top ten clonotypes cover roughly 2% of the sample. The sequencing input was PBMCs. These receptors originate from a middle-aged woman in good health.

This clonotype occurred many times. This sequence joins TRBV5-1 and TRBJ2-2; D might be TRBD2 (7 bases). CDR3 length: 16 residues. Per germline, CDR1 SGHRS and CDR2 YFSETQ. With 4 bases removed from V and 0 bases from J, the gap between germline ends came to 13 bases. The CDR3 sequence is CASSARGGTNTGELFF. CDR3 bases: TGCGCCAGCAGCGCTCGCGGGGGCACGAACACCGGGGAGCTGTTTTTT.

This clonotype was counted only a few times. V gene TRBV7-3 combines with J gene TRBJ1-4; unclear D gene. Trimming took 0 bases from V and 5 from J, leaving 4 bases between them. This CDR3 has 13 residues. Germline V gives CDR1 SGHTA, CDR2 FQGTGA. CDR3 in amino acids: CASSLTINEKLFF. The CDR3 nucleotides read TGTGCCAGCAGCTTAACAATAAATGAAAAACTGTTTTTT.

This clonotype has a count of ten or more. The chain employs TRBV6-6 and TRBJ1-3; the D is unclear. Looked up from germline, CDR1 is MNHNY and CDR2 is SVGAGI (reference sequence). Trimming took off 6 bases at V and 0 bases at J, with 9 bases between the two ends. This CDR3 region has 14 residues. The CDR3 is CASSWSSSGNTIYF. As DNA, the CDR3 is TGTGCCAGCAGCTGGTCTTCCTCTGGAAACACCATATATTTT.

This clonotype appeared many times. The V gene is TRBV10-3, the J gene TRBJ2-7, with 8 bases that match TRBD2. V lost 8 bases, J lost 5 bases, and 8 bases stayed unmatched. Germline V CDR1 and CDR2: ENHRY, SYGVKD. The CDR3 consists of 13 residues. The CDR3 here is CAIGEREWDEQYF. The CDR3, as DNA: TGTGCCATCGGAGAGCGGGAGTGGGACGAGCAGTACTTC.

This clonotype was observed at least ten times. This chain uses TRBV3-1 with TRBJ1-1; D gene uncertain. V was shortened by 4 bases and J by 1 base, with 7 bases between the two germline ends. The CDR3 covers 13 residues. Germline CDR1 is LGHDT and CDR2 is YNNKEL (reference sequence). Here the CDR3 reads CASSLEKNTEAFF. In nucleotides, the CDR3 is TGTGCCAGCAGCCTGGAAAAGAACACTGAAGCTTTCTTT.

There are many counts of this clonotype. V gene TRBV4-3 combines with J gene TRBJ1-2, with no clear D. V was trimmed by 0 bases and J by 7 bases, leaving 15 bases between them. The CDR3 runs to 15 residues. From germline, CDR1 is LGHNA and CDR2 YSLEER. CDR3 region: CASSQDSAPTGGYTF. CDR3 bases: TGCGCCAGCAGCCAAGATAGCGCCCCGACGGGTGGCTACACCTTC.

This clonotype was found once. The V and J genes are TRBV7-2 and TRBJ2-1; D uncertain. The CDR3 extends over 13 amino acids. Germline lookup yields CDR1 SGHTA and CDR2 FQGNSA. With 7 bases removed from V and 9 bases from J, the gap between germline ends came to 16 bases. Here the CDR3 DNA reads TGTGCCAGCATCCAATCGATACTTGGTGAGCAGTTCTTC. Amino acids: CASIQSILGEQFF.

Concerning this clonotype: No conserved phenylalanine or tryptophan ends this CDR3, so it is likely a read error. The gene calls are TRBV10-3 and TRBJ2-7; perhaps TRBD1 as D (6 bases). Germline lookup yields CDR1 ENHRY and CDR2 SYGVKD. This CDR3 has 13 amino acids. This CDR3 reads CAIGERQAHEQYS. In DNA form, the CDR3 reads TGTGCCATCGGTGAGCGACAGGCCCACGAGCAGTACTCC.

Ten or more counts support this clonotype. V gene TRBV7-2 combines with J gene TRBJ1-2, with 9 bases aligning to TRBD1. V gave up 4 bases and J gave up 4 bases; unmatched junction bases: 7. The CDR3 has 15 residues. CDR1 is SGHTA, CDR2 FQGNSA, per germline. The DNA for the CDR3 is TGTGCCAGCAGCTCATCCACAGGGGGCAGCTATGGCTACACCTTC. This sequence encodes CASSSSTGGSYGYTF.

This clonotype has ten or more counts. The gene calls are TRBV5-1 and TRBJ2-7; TRBD1 matches 7 bases. CDR1 is SGHRS, CDR2 YFSETQ, per germline. Losses at the gene ends were 3 bases for V and 1 base for J; bases not matched to a gene: 4. The CDR3 contains 14 residues. This chain's CDR3 is CASSWQGDSYEQYF. CDR3 coding DNA: TGCGCCAGCAGCTGGCAGGGGGATTCCTACGAGCAGTACTTC.

The rearrangement joins TRBV20-1 to TRBJ1-2, with unresolved D. The CDR3 totals 12 residues. Per the germline V gene, CDR1 is DFQATT and CDR2 is SNEGSKA (reference sequence). CDR3 loop: CRISDPNYGYTF. CDR3 DNA: TGCAGAATTTCAGATCCTAACTATGGCTACACCTTC.

The chain employs TRBV10-3 and TRBJ1-1; 10 positions agree with TRBD1. Germline CDR1 and CDR2: ENHRY and SYGVKD. J gave up 12 bases and V 3 bases, and 13 bases lay outside the gene matches. This CDR3 comprises 15 residues. CDR3 in DNA: TGTGCCATCAGTGATAAAATTCCGGGACAGGGGAAGACTTTCTTT. Translation: CAISDKIPGQGKTFF.

This clonotype was observed a few times. J is TRBJ1-3 and V is TRBV7-6; possibly TRBD1 for D (6 bases). The CDR3 sequence is 15 residues long. The V end was cut by 6 bases, the J end by 5 bases, with 17 bases between. Germline CDR1 is SGHVS and CDR2 is FNYEAQ. CDR3 sequence reads: CASSLGTTTRNTIYF. As DNA, the CDR3 is TGTGCCAGCAGTTTGGGGACAACGACGAGAAACACCATATATTTT.